This T cell receptor beta chain was identified in a study of monozygotic twins with inflammatory bowel disease. 3,000 to 4,500 ng of total RNA went into each TCR library. Using the 5' RACE reads, TCRdb records one entry per CDR3 protein without DNA. The sample table includes fewer than 200,000 distinct CDR3 sequences. The CDR3 is made up of 15 amino acids. CDR1 is MNHEY and CDR2 is SVGEGT in the germline V gene. This TCR was recovered from a human donor with ulcerative colitis or Crohn's disease, or a healthy co-twin of an affected twin (not recorded which). Sequenced input: blood. The V and J genes are TRBV6-2 or TRBV6-3 and TRBJ2-7; with no DNA, the TCRdb D assignment of TRBD1 cannot be verified. CDR3 residues: CASSSGQGFVREQYF.